Listed here is a single T cell receptor (beta chain). Its antigen remains unidentified. The sample holds no much larger clone one base away, and base qualities are not on file. V is cut back by 5 bases and J by 1 base, with 6 bases in the junction unmatched. The CDR3 holds 15 amino acids from the cysteine to the phenylalanine. Just the 45-base CDR3 DNA is kept, in frame starting at base 1. Taken from the germline V gene (reference sequence), the CDR1 and CDR2 loops are MNHEY and SMNVEV. The data stem from a study of vaccination and CD4 T cells after COVID-19 (dated by TCRdb to 2022 to 2024). Background for the entire study: Convalescent patients had a positive SARS-CoV-2 result on nasal swab PCR, and of these patients, several had mild disease and one had severe disease. In the convalescent cohort there were six males and four females, among whom were two Hispanic individuals, seven Caucasians, two Asians and one multiracial person. Participants got two doses of the Pfizer-BioNTech BNT162b2 vaccine (n=8) or two doses of the Moderna mRNA-1273 vaccine (n=2). Post-COVID blood samples were collected from convalescent patients a median of approximately 100 days after diagnosis, with a range of about 30 to 161 days. Post-vaccine blood samples were obtained a median of roughly 75 days after the second vaccine dose, with a range of roughly 13 to 250 days. Three convalescent patients were sampled both early after vaccination (day 14) and late after vaccination (days 161 to 241). Culture stimuli were overlapping spike peptide pools from SARS-CoV-2 and from the common cold coronaviruses HCoV-NL63, HCoV-OC43 and HCoV-229E. In control cultures, a CEFX viral epitope pool was used as positive control, an HIV-1 Nef peptide pool was used as negative control, or no peptide was added. In roughly 11 COVID-19 convalescent patients and a handful of infection-naive healthy vaccine recipients, the spike-specific CD4+ TCR repertoire before mRNA vaccination was compared with the repertoire after mRNA vaccination.

The time point label of this sample denotes: late sampling 161 to 241 days after vaccination in a few convalescent patients. This specimen's treatment or condition label, per the study, means: approximately 11-day PBMC culture with coronavirus spike peptide pools or control peptides (ViraFEST assay). To expand antigen-specific T cells with peptide pools and then pick out the expanded clonotypes through TCR sequencing, the study relied on the ViraFEST assay. The convalescent patients' positive SARS-CoV-2 PCR tests were from March to December 2020, which was before the Alpha, Beta and Delta variants emerged in the United States. Each well held 2.1 million or so PBMCs cultured in IMDM containing roughly 5% human AB serum and approximately 9.4 IU/ml IL-2, with 7.5 to 10 ug/ml peptide pools added. On days 3 and 7, half of the culture medium was replaced with fresh IL-2-containing medium. Once the cells had been in culture for approximately 10 days, the EasySep CD4+ T cell isolation kit was used to isolate CD4+ T cells by negative selection. PBMCs were separated from whole blood using Ficoll-Paque Plus gradient centrifugation and then either used fresh or cryopreserved at -140C. Triplicate wells were generally used for each culture condition.

The library was prepared using PCR. TCR sequencing of DNA from cultured CD4+ T cells used the Oncomine TCR Beta short-read assay at the Johns Hopkins FTIC core. The QIAamp micro DNA kit was used to extract genomic DNA from the cultured CD4+ T cells. Oncomine TCR Beta libraries made from cultured CD4+ T cells were pooled using unique dual indexes and sequenced on an Illumina iSeq 100. The authors' pipeline ran thus. Non-productive sequences were removed, and CDR3s not starting with C, not ending with F or W, or shorter than 7 amino acids were discarded. The MANAFEST web application was used to identify antigen-specific clonotypes by comparing peptide-stimulated wells against reference wells and other culture wells. Positive clones required FDR below 0.05, an odds ratio above 5, and productive frequency above 0.1% in at least two of three replicate wells. Clonotypes that were significantly expanded in both SARS-CoV-2 spike wells and at least one common cold coronavirus spike condition were defined as cross-reactive. CDR3 homology was assessed with Levenshtein distances (stringdist) and unrooted phylogenetic trees (ape) in R version 3.6.1. TCRdb ran its own pipeline on the public reads, namely fastp trimming at Q25 and MiXCR clone calling, and kept in-frame beta chains. Here each entry gathers all rows of one CDR3 protein and keeps the most common genes and DNA. It is TCRdb's table, rather than the study itself, that gives the V and J calls and clone size. The sample table holds 20,000 to 25,000 distinct CDR3 sequences, of which about 35% were seen once. The leading ten clones occupy roughly 8.6% of the sample.

Broader findings and caveats from the paper: Only a relatively small number of convalescent patients were included in the study, and early timepoints following natural infection were not analyzed. An increase in the median number of SARS-CoV-2-reactive clonotypes from 21 after infection to a few dozen after vaccination was observed, but the change was not found to be significant. Of the vaccine-specific clones in convalescent patients, 304 of 307, or nearly all, reacted only to SARS-CoV-2 spike and did not cross-react with common cold coronaviruses. In convalescent patients, a median about 90% of post-vaccine SARS-CoV-2-reactive clones were detected only after vaccination, and vaccine-specific priming was suggested by this finding.

This TCR was recovered from a human donor who had recovered from COVID-19. The input for sequencing was CD4+ T cells from blood, cultured in vitro, taken about 7 months after SARS-CoV-2 vaccination. The sequence links TRBV27 to TRBJ2-3; TRBD1 aligns with 7 central bases. The CDR3 region reads CASSLVGTGTDTQYF. The nucleotide sequence is TGTGCCAGCAGTCTGGTAGGGACAGGCACAGATACGCAGTATTTT.